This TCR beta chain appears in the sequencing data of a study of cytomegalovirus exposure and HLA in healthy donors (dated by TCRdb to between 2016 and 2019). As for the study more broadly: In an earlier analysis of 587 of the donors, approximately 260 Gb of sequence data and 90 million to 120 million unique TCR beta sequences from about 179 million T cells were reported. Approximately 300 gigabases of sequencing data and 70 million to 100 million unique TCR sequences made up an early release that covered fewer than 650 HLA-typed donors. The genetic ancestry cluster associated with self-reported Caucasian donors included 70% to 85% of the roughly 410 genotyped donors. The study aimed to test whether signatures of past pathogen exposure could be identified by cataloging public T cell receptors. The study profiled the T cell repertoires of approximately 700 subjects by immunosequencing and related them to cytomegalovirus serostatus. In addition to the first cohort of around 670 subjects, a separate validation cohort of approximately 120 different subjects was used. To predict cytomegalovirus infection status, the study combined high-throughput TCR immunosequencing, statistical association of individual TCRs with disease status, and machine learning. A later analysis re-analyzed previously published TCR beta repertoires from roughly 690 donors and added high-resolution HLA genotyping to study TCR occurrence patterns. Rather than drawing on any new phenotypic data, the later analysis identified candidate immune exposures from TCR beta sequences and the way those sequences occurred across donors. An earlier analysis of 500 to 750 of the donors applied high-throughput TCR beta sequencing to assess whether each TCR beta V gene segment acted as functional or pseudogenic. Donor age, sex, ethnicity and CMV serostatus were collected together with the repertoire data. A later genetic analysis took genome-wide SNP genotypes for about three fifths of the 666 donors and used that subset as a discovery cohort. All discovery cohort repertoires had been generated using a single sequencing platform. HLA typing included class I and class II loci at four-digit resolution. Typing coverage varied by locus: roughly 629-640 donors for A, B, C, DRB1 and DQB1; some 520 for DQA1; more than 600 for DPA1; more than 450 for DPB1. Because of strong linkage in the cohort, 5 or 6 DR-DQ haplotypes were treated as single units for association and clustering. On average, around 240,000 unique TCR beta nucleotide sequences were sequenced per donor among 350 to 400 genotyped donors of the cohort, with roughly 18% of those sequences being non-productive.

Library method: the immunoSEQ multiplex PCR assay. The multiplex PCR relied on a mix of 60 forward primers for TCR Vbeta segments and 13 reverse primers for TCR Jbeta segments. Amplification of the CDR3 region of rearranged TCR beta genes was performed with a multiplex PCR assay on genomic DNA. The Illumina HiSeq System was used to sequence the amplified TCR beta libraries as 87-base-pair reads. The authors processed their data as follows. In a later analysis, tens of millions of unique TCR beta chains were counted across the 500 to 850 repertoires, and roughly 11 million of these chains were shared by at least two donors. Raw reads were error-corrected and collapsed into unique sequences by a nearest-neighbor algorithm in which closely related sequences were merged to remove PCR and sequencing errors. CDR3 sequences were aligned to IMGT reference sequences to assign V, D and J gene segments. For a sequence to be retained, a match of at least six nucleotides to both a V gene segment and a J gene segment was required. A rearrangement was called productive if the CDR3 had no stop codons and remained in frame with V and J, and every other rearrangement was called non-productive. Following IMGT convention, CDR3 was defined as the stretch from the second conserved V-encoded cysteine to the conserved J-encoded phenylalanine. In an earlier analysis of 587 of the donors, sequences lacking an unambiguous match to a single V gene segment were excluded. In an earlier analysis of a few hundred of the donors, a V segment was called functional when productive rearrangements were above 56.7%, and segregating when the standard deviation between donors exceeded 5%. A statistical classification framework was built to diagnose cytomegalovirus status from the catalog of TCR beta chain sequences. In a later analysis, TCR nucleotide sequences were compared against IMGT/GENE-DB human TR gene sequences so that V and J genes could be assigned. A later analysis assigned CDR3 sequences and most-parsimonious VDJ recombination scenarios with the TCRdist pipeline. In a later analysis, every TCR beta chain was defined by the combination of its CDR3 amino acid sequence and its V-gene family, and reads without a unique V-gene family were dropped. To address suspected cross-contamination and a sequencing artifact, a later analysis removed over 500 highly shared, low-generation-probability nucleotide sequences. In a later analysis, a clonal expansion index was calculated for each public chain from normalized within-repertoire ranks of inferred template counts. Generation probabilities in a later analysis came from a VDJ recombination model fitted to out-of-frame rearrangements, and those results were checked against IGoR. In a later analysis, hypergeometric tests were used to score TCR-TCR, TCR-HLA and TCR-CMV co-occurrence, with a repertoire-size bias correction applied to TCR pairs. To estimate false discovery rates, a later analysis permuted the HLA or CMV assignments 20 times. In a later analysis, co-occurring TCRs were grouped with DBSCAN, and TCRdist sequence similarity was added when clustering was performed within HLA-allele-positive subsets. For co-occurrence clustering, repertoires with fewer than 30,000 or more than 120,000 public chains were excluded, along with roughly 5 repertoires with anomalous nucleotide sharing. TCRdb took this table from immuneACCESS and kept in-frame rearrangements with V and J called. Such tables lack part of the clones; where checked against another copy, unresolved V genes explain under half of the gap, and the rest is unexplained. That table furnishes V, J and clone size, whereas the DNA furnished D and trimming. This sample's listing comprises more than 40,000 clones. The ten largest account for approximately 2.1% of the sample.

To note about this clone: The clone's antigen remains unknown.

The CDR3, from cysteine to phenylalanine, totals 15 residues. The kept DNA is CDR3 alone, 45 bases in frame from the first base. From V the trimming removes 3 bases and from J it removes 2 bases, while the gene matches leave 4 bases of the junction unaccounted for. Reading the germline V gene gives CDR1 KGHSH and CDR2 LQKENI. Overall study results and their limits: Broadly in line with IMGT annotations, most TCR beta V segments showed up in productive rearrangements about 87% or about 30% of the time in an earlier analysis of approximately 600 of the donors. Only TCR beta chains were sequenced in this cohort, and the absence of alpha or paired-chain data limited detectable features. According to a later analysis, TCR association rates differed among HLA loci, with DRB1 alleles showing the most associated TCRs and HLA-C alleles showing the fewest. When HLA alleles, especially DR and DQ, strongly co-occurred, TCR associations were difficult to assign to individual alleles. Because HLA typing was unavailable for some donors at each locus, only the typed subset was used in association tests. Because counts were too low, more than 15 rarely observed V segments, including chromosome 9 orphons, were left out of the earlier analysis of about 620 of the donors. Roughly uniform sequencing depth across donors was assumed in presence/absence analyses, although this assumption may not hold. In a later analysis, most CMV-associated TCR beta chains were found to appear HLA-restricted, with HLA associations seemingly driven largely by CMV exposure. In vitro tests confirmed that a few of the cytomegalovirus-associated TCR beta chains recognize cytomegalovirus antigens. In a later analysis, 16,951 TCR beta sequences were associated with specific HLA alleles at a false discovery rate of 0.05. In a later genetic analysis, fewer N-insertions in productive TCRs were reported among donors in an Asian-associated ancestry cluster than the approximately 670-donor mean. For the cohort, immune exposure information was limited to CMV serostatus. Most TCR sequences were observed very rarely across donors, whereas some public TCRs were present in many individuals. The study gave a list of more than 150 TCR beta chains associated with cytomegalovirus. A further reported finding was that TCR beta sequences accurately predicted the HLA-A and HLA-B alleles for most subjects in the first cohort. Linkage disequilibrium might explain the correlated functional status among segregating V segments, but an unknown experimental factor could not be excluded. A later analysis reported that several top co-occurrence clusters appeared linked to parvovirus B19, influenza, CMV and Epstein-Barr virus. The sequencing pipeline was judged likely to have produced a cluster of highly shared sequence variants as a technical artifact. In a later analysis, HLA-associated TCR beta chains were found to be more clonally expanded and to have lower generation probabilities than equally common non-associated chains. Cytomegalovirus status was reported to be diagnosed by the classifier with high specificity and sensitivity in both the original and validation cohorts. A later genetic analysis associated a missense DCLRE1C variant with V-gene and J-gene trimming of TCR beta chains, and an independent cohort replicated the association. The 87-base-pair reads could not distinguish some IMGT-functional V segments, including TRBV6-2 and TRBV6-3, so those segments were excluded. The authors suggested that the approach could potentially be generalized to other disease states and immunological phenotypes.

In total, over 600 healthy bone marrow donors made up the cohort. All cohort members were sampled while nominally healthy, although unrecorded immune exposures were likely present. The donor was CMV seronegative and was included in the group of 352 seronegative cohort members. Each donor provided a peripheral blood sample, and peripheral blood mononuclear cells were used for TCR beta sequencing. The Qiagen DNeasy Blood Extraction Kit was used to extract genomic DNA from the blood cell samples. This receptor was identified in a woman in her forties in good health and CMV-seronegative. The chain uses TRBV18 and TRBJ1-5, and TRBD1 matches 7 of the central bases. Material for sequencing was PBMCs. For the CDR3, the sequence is CASSPEGTGNQPQHF. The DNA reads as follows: TGTGCCAGCTCACCTGAGGGGACAGGCAATCAGCCCCAGCATTTT.